This T cell receptor beta chain emerged from a study of blood T cells in healthy people across ages. Study-wide results and limits: A roughly linear fall in TCR beta diversity per million T cells was seen with increasing age. Long-lived donors carried more naive CD4+ cells and greater diversity than aged donors.

A second 7 to 11 cycle PCR used barcoded and J-beta primers. Each cDNA molecule carried a tag from a template-switch adaptor that contained 12 random nucleotides. MiXCR was run by TCRdb on the 5' RACE reads, yielding one entry per CDR3 protein. The sample contains hundreds of thousands of distinct CDR3 sequences, 35% to 50% of which appear only once. On this clonotype: Its specificity is unknown.

V was cut by 5 bases and J by 5 bases, with 12 bases left in between. CDR3 size: 13 residues. Germline lookup yields CDR1 MNHEY and CDR2 SVGAGI. The specimen sequenced was blood. The chain employs TRBV6-5 and TRBJ2-5; D not resolved. This TCR derives from a man older than 75 in good health. CDR3 bases: TGTGCCAGCAGTGGATGGCTTGGGGAGACCCAGTACTTC. Translation: CASSGWLGETQYF.